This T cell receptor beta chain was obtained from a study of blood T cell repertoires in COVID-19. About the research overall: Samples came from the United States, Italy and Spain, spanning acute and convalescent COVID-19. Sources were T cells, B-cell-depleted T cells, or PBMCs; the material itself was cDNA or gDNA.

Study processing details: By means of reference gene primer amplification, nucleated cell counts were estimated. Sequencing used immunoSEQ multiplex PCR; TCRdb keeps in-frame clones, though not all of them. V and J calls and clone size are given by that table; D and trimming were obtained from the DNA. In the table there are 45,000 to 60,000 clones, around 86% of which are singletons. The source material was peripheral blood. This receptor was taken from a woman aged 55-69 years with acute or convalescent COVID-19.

The CDR3: CASSLVRHPYEQYF. The CDR3 DNA is TGTGCCAGCAGCTTAGTACGACATCCCTACGAGCAGTACTTC. The gene calls are TRBV7-8 and TRBJ2-7; D gene ambiguous. CDR1 is SGHVS and CDR2 is FQNEAQ in the germline V gene. The CDR3 contains 14 residues. The ends were cut back, 1 base at V and 2 bases at J, with 9 bases in the middle.